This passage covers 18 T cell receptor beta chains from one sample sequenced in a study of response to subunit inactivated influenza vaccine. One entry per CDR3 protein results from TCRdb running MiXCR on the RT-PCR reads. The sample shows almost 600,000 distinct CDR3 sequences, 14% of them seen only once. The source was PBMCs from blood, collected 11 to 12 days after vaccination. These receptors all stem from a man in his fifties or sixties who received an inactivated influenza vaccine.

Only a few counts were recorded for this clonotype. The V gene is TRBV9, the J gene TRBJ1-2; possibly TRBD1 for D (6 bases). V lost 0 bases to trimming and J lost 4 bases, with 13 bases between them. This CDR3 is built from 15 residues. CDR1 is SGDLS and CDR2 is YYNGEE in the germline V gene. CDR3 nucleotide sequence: TGTGCCAGCAGCGTAGGGACAGCAGACGCCTATGGCTACACCTTC. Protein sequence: CASSVGTADAYGYTF.

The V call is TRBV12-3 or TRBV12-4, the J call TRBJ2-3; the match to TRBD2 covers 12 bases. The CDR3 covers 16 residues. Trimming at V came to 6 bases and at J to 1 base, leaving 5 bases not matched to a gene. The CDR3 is CASSRLAGVRTDTQYF. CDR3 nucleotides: TGTGCCAGCAGCAGACTAGCGGGGGTTCGCACAGATACGCAGTATTTT.

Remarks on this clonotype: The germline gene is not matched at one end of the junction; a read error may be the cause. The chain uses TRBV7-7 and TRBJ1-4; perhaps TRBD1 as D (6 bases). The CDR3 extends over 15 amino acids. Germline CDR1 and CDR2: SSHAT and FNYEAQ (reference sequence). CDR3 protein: CASSLGSGTHEKLFF. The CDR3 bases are TGTGCTAGCAGCCTGGGGTCGGGGACACATGAAAAACTGTTTTTT. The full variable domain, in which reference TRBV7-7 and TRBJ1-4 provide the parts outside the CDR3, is GAGVSQSPRYKVTKRGQDVTLRCDPISSHATLYWYQQALGQGPEFLTYFNYEAQPDKSGLPSDRFSAERPEGSISTLTIQRTEQRDSAMYRCASSLGSGTHEKLFFGSGTQLSVL.

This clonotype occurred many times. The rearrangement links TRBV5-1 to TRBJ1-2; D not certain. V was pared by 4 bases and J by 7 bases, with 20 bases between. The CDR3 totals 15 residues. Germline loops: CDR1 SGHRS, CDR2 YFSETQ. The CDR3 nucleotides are TGCGCCAGCAGCCTTGCTCGCGGTCCGAGTTCTGGCTACACCTTC. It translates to CASSLARGPSSGYTF.

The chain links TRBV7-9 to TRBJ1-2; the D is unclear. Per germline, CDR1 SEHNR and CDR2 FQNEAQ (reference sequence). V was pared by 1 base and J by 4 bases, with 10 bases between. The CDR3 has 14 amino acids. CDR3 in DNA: TGTGCCAGCAGCTTAGGCAGGCAAACCTATGGCTACACCTTC. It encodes CASSLGRQTYGYTF.

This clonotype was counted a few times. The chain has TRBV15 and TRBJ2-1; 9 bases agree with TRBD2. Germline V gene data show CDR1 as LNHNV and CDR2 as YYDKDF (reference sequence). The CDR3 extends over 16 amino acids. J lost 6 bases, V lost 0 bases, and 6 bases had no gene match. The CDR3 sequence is CATSRDPVTSGNEQFF. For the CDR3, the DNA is TGTGCCACCAGCAGAGATCCCGTGACTAGCGGCAATGAGCAGTTCTTC.

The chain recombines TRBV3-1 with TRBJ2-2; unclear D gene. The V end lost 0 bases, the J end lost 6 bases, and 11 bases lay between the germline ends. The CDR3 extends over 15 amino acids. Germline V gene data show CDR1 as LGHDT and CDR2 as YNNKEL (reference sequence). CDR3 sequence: CASSQDLAAPGELFF. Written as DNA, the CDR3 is TGTGCCAGCAGCCAAGACCTGGCGGCCCCCGGGGAGCTGTTTTTT.

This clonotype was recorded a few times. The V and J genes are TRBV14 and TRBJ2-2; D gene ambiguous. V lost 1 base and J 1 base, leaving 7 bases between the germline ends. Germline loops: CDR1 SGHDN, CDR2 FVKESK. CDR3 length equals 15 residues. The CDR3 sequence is CASSQVLGNTGELFF. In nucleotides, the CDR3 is TGTGCCAGCAGCCAAGTTCTGGGGAACACCGGGGAGCTGTTTTTT.

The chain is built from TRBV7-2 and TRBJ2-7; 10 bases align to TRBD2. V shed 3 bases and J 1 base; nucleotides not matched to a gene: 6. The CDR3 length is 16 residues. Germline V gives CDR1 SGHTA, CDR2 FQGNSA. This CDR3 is CASSFISGGLSYEQYF. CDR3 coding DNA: TGTGCCAGCAGCTTCATTAGCGGGGGGTTATCCTACGAGCAGTACTTC.

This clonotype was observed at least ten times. The CDR3 DNA sequence: TGTGCCAGCTCACGTAGCGGGAGCGGAGAGACCCAGTACTTC. Its translation is CASSRSGSGETQYF. The chain employs TRBV18 and TRBJ2-5; 9 nucleotides align to TRBD2. The CDR3 is 14 amino acids. J was trimmed by 4 bases and V by 4 bases; bases with no gene match: 4. CDR1 is KGHSH and CDR2 is LQKENI in the germline V gene.

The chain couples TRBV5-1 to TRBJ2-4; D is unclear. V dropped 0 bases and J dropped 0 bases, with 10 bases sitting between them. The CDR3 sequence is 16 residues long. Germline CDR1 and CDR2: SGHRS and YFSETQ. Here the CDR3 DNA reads TGCGCCAGCAGCTTGGAGGCGTCACTAGCCAAAAACATTCAGTACTTC. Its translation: CASSLEASLAKNIQYF.

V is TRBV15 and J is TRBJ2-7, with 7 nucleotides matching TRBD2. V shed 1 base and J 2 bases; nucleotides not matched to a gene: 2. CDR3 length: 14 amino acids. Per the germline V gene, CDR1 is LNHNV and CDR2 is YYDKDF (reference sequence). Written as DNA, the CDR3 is TGTGCCACCAGCAGAGCTAGCGGTGCCTACGAGCAGTACTTC. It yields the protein CATSRASGAYEQYF.

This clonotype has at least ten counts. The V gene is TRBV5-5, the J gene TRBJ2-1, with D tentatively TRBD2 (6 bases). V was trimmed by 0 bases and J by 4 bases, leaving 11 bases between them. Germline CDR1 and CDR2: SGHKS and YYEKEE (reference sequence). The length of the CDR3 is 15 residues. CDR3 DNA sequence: TGTGCCAGCAGCTTGGATAGCGGTGATTACAATGAGCAGTTCTTC. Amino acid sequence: CASSLDSGDYNEQFF.

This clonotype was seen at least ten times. The CDR3 region has the DNA TGTGCCAGCAGCCCCCACCCCGAGACAGGGACCTACGAGCAGTACTTC. Translation gives CASSPHPETGTYEQYF. J is TRBJ2-7 and V is TRBV4-2; TRBD1 matches at 7 bases. CDR1 and CDR2 (germline): LGHNA, YNFKEQ. This CDR3 has 16 residues. V lost 4 bases, J lost 2 bases, and 11 bases stayed unmatched.

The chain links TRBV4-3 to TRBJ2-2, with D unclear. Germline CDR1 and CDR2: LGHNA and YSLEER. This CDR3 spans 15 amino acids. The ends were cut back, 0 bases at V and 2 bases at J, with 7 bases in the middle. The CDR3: CASSQDVRNTGELFF. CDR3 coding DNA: TGCGCCAGCAGCCAAGATGTCAGAAACACCGGGGAGCTGTTTTTT.

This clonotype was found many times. CDR3 sequence (DNA): TGTGCCATCAAAGGGACAGGGGCCCAGAACACTGAAGCTTTCTTT. Amino acid sequence: CAIKGTGAQNTEAFF. V gene TRBV10-3 combines with J gene TRBJ1-1, with 10 positions matching TRBD1. CDR3 length equals 15 residues. Germline V gives CDR1 ENHRY, CDR2 SYGVKD. J gave up 1 base and V 7 bases, and 6 bases lay outside the gene matches.

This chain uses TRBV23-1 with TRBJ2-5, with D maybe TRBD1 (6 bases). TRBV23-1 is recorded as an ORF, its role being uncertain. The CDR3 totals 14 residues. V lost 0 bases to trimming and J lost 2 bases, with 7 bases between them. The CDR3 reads CASSQSGQQETQYF. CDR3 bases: TGCGCCAGCAGTCAATCGGGACAACAAGAGACCCAGTACTTC.

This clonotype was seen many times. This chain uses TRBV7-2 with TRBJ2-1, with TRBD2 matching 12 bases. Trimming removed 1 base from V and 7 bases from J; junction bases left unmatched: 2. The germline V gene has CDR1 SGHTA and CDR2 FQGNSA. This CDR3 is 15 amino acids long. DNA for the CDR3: TGTGCCAGCAGCTTAGGGACTAGCGGGGTTAATGAGCAGTTCTTC. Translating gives CASSLGTSGVNEQFF.